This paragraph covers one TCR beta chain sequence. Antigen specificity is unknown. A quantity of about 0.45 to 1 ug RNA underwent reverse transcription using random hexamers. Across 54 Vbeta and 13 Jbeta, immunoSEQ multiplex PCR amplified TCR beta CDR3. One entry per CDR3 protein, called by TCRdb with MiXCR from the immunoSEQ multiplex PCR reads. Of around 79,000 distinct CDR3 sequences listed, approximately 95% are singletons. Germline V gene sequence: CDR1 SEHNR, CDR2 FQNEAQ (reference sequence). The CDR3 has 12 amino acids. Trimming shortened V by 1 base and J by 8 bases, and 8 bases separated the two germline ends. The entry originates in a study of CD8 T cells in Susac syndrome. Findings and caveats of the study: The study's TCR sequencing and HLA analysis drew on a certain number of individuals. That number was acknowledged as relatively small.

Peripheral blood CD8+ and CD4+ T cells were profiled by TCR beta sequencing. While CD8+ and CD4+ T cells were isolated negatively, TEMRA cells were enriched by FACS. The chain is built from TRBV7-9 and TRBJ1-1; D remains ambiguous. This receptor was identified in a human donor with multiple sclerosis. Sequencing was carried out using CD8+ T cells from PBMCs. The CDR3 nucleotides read TGTGCCAGCAGCTTAGACCGAGCGGAAGCTTTCTTT. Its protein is CASSLDRAEAFF.